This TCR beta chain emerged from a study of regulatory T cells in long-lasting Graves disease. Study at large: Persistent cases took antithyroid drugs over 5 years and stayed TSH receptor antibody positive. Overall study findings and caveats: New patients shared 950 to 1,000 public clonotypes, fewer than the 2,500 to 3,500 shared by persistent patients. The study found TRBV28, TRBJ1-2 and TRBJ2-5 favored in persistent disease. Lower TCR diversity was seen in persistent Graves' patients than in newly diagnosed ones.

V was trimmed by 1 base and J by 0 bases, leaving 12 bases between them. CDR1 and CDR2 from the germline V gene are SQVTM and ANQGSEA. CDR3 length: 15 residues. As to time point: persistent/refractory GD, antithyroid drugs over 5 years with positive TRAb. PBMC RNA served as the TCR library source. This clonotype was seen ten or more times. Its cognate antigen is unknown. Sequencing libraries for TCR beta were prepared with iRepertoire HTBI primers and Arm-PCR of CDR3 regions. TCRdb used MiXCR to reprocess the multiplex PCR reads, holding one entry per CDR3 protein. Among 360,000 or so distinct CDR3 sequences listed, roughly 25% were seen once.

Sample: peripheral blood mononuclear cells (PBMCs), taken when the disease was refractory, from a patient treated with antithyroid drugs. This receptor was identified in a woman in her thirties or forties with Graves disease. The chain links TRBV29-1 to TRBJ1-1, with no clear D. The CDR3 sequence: CSVEGEDGMNTEAFF. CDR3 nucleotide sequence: TGCAGCGTTGAAGGAGAGGATGGTATGAACACTGAAGCTTTCTTT.